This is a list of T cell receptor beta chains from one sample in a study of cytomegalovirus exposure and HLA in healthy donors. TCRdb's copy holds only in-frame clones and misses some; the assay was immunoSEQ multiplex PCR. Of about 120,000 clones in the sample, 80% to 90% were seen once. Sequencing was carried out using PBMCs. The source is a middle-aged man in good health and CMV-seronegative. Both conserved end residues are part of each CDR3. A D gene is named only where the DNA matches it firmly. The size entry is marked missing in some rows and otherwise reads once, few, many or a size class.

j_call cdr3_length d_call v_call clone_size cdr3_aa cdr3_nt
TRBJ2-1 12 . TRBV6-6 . CASSPQDNEQFF TGTGCCAGCAGTCCCCAGGATAATGAGCAGTTCTTC
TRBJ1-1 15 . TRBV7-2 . CASSLGGVGNTEAFF TGTGCCAGCAGCTTAGGGGGGGTTGGGAACACTGAAGCTTTCTTT
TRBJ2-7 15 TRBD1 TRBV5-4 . CASSPARQGPKEQYF TGTGCCAGCAGCCCCGCTAGACAGGGCCCTAAGGAGCAGTACTTC
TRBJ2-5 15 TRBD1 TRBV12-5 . CASGLGTGGQETQYF TGTGCTAGTGGTTTGGGGACAGGGGGACAGGAGACCCAGTACTTC
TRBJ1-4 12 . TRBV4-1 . CASSHRQEKLFF TGCGCCAGCAGCCACCGACAGGAAAAACTGTTTTTT
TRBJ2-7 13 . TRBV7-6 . CASSSGSSYEQYF TGTGCCAGCAGCTCCGGGTCCTCCTACGAGCAGTACTTC
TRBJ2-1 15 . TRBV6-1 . CASRNAGARYNEQFF TGTGCCAGCAGGAACGCGGGGGCTCGGTACAATGAGCAGTTCTTC
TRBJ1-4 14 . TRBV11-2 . CASSLARGDEKLFF TGTGCCAGCAGCTTAGCCAGGGGAGACGAAAAACTGTTTTTT
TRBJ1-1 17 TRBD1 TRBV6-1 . CASGEARQGIKGTEAFF TGTGCCAGCGGGGAAGCGAGACAGGGCATAAAGGGAACTGAAGCTTTCTTT
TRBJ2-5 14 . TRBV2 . CASSVDAGQETQYF TGTGCCAGCAGTGTTGATGCCGGCCAAGAGACCCAGTACTTC
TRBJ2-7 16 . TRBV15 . CATSRHQQGYSSEQYF TGTGCCACCAGCAGACACCAACAGGGATATTCGTCCGAGCAGTACTTC
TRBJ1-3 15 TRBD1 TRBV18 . CASSPRQGAGNTIYF TGTGCCAGCTCACCACGACAGGGTGCGGGAAACACCATATATTTT
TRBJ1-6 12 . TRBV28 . CASSSWAVSLHF TGTGCCAGCAGTTCCTGGGCCGTTTCCCTCCACTTT
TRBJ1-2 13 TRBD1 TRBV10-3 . CAIGGTVSDGYTF TGTGCCATCGGGGGGACAGTCAGCGATGGCTACACCTTC
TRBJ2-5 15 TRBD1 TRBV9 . CASSVGQGSQETQYF TGTGCCAGCAGCGTGGGACAGGGGTCTCAAGAGACCCAGTACTTC
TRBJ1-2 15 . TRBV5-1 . CASSLGRETNYGYTF TGCGCCAGCAGCTTGGGTAGAGAGACTAACTATGGCTACACCTTC
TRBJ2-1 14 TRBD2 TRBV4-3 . CASSQEAGENEQFF TGCGCCAGCAGCCAAGAAGCGGGAGAAAATGAGCAGTTCTTC
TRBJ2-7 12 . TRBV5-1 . CASSLNSYEQYF TGCGCCAGCAGCTTGAACAGCTACGAGCAGTACTTC
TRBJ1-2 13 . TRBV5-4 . CASSLGTDYGYTF TGTGCCAGCAGCTTGGGGACAGACTATGGCTACACCTTC
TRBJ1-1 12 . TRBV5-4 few CASSLQGPEAFF TGTGCCAGCAGCTTACAGGGACCTGAAGCTTTCTTT
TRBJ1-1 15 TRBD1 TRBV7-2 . CASSLGRQGPAEAFF TGTGCCAGCAGCTTAGGTAGACAGGGGCCAGCTGAAGCTTTCTTT
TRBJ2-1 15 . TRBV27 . CASSYGGSSYNEQFF TGTGCCAGCAGTTATGGGGGCAGCTCCTACAATGAGCAGTTCTTC
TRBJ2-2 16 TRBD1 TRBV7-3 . CASSLHGQGNTGELFF TGTGCCAGCAGCCTACACGGACAGGGGAACACCGGGGAGCTGTTTTTT
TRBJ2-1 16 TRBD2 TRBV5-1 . CASSSPGGTSYNEQFF TGCGCCAGCAGCTCCCCGGGGGGGACATCCTACAATGAGCAGTTCTTC
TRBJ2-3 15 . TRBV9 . CASSVRQSVTDTQYF TGTGCCAGCAGCGTCCGACAGTCAGTCACAGATACGCAGTATTTT
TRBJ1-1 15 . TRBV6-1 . CASSARTTMNTEAFF TGTGCCAGCAGTGCAAGGACAACCATGAACACTGAAGCTTTCTTT
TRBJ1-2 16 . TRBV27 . CASSLWAGRGIYGYTF TGTGCCAGCAGTTTATGGGCAGGGCGGGGTATCTATGGCTACACCTTC
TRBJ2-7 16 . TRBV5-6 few CASSSGQGQNSYEQYF TGTGCCAGCAGCTCGGGGCAGGGACAAAACTCCTACGAGCAGTACTTC
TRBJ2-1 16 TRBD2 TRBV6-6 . CASSQHLAGGYNEQFF TGTGCCAGCAGTCAACACTTAGCGGGAGGCTACAATGAGCAGTTCTTC
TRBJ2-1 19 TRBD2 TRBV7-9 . CASSLSVASGGPWSSKQFF TGTGCCAGCAGCCTATCCGTGGCTAGCGGGGGCCCATGGTCTAGTAAGCAGTTCTTC
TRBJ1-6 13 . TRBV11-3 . CASSQDRSSPLHF TGTGCCAGCAGCCAAGACAGGAGCTCACCCCTCCACTTT
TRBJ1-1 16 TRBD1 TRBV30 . CAWSGGQGLIGTEAFF TGTGCCTGGAGTGGGGGACAGGGGCTGATAGGGACTGAAGCTTTCTTT
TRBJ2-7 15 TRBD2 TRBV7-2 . CASSLIAGGNYEQYF TGTGCCAGCAGCTTAATAGCGGGGGGGAACTACGAGCAGTACTTC
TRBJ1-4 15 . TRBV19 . CASNPSHATNEKLFF TGTGCCAGTAACCCATCACATGCAACTAATGAAAAACTGTTTTTT
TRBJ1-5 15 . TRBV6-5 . CASSSQGAGNQPQHF TGTGCCAGCAGTTCGCAGGGTGCGGGCAATCAGCCCCAGCATTTT
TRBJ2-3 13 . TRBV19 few CASSPGAADTQYF TGTGCCAGTAGTCCGGGAGCCGCAGATACGCAGTATTTT
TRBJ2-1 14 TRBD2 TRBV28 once CASQLAGFTNEQFF TGTGCCAGCCAACTAGCGGGTTTTACTAATGAGCAGTTCTTC
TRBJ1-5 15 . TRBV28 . CASSLSQLTNQPQHF TGTGCCAGCAGTTTATCACAGCTGACGAATCAGCCCCAGCATTTT
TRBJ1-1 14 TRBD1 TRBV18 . CASSPGTGGTEAFF TGTGCCAGCTCACCTGGGACAGGGGGGACTGAAGCTTTCTTT
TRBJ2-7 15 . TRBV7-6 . CASSQEVQATYEQYF TGTGCCAGCAGTCAAGAGGTACAGGCCACCTACGAGCAGTACTTC
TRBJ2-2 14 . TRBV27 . CASSYRRNTGELFF TGTGCCAGCAGTTACAGGAGAAACACCGGGGAGCTGTTTTTT
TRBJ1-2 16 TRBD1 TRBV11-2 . CASSSPGQGDRYGYTF TGTGCCAGCAGCTCACCGGGACAGGGGGATCGGTATGGCTACACCTTC
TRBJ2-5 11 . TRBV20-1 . CSARSVETQYF TGCAGTGCTAGATCGGTGGAGACCCAGTACTTC
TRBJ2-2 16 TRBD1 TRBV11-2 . CASSREGAANTGELFF TGTGCCAGCAGCCGCGAGGGGGCCGCGAACACCGGGGAGCTGTTTTTT
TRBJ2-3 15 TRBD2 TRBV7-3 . CASSFSGRVEDTQYF TGTGCCAGCAGCTTTAGCGGGAGGGTCGAGGATACACAGTATTTT